Shown below are 32 T cell receptor beta chains from a single sample sequenced in a study of lymphopenia after photon versus proton radiotherapy. The data were produced by immunoSEQ multiplex PCR, yet TCRdb's version contains in-frame clones alone and is incomplete. There are more than 70,000 clones in the sample; over 70% occur only once, and roughly 1.4% lies in the top ten. The material sequenced was peripheral blood, taken from a patient treated with proton-based radiotherapy. Every receptor here comes from a man aged 60 to 69 with pancreatic cancer.

The chain has TRBV28 and TRBJ1-2; no firm D call. Germline V gives CDR1 MDHEN, CDR2 SYDVKM. CDR3 size: 11 residues. The germline V and J ends were trimmed by 6 bases and 8 bases, with 10 bases remaining between them. Here the CDR3 reads CASSLNLGYTF. CDR3 nucleotide sequence: TGTGCCAGCAGCCTCAATCTGGGCTACACCTTC.

This chain links TRBV11-2 with TRBJ2-1, with D maybe TRBD2 (6 bases). In germline, CDR1 is SGHAT, CDR2 FQNNGV. The CDR3 covers 14 residues. Trimming took 11 bases from V and 8 from J, leaving 22 bases between them. The CDR3 DNA reads TGTGCCTCTGCTTTTGCGGCGGGAATCGATGAGCAGTTCTTC. It is translated as CASAFAAGIDEQFF.

The rearrangement joins TRBV6-1 to TRBJ1-1, with unresolved D. The germline V and J ends were trimmed by 6 bases and 1 base, with 6 bases remaining between them. Germline assignment: CDR1 MNHNS and CDR2 SASEGT. This CDR3 spans 12 amino acids. The CDR3 region is CASSPRNTEAFF. The CDR3 nucleotides are TGTGCCAGCAGCCCGAGGAACACTGAAGCTTTCTTT.

This rearrangement joins TRBV7-6 to TRBJ2-2, with D perhaps given as TRBD1 or TRBD2 (5 bases each). V was trimmed by 4 bases and J by 1 base, leaving 16 bases between them. Germline CDR1 is SGHVS and CDR2 is FNYEAQ. The CDR3 covers 17 residues. Here the CDR3 reads CASSSRFGTQNTGELFF. The CDR3 region has the DNA TGTGCCAGCAGCTCGAGATTTGGGACCCAGAACACCGGGGAGCTGTTTTTT.

The chain combines TRBV11-2 with TRBJ2-1; weak D call: TRBD1 (6 bases). V dropped 4 bases and J dropped 4 bases, with 20 bases sitting between them. The CDR3 has 17 amino acids. Germline lookup yields CDR1 SGHAT and CDR2 FQNNGV. The CDR3 DNA follows: TGTGCCAGCAGCTCCCGGCCTTCCCGACAGGTTTACAATGAGCAGTTCTTC. Encoded protein: CASSSRPSRQVYNEQFF.

In this sample, this clone turned up a few times. J is TRBJ1-4 and V is TRBV15; the D is unclear. Trimming shortened V by 8 bases and J by 8 bases, and 9 bases separated the two germline ends. The CDR3 is made up of 11 amino acids. Germline lookup yields CDR1 LNHNV and CDR2 YYDKDF (reference sequence). The chain's CDR3 is CATRKMEKLFF. Here the CDR3 DNA reads TGTGCCACCCGGAAGATGGAAAAACTGTTTTTT.

This clone occurred a few times. This chain links TRBV28 with TRBJ2-7; unclear D gene. The CDR3 has 16 amino acids. The ends were cut back, 3 bases at V and 1 base at J, with 16 bases in the middle. Germline CDR1 MDHEN, CDR2 SYDVKM. Here the CDR3 DNA reads TGTGCCAGCAGTTTCTTGGGTGGTTATAGTTCCTACGAGCAGTACTTC. Protein sequence: CASSFLGGYSSYEQYF. The full variable domain, rest sourced from reference TRBV28 and TRBJ2-7, is DVKVTQSSRYLVKRTGEKVFLECVQDMDHENMFWYRQDPGLGLRLIYFSYDVKMKEKGDIPEGYSVSREKKERFSLILESASTNQTSMYLCASSFLGGYSSYEQYFGPGTRLTVT.

The chain couples TRBV5-1 to TRBJ2-2; D remains unclear. From germline, CDR1 is SGHRS and CDR2 YFSETQ. The CDR3 is 14 residues long. Trimming removed 0 bases from V and 4 bases from J, with 7 bases in between. CDR3 DNA sequence: TGCGCCAGCAGCTTGGGCCAGTCCACCGGGGAGCTGTTTTTT. Translated: CASSLGQSTGELFF.

The genes are TRBV19 and TRBJ1-5, with 9 nucleotides matching TRBD1. V dropped 4 bases and J dropped 0; count of bases not matched to a gene: 7. The CDR3 consists of 17 residues. CDR1 is LNHDA, CDR2 SQIVND, per germline (reference sequence). CDR3 nucleotide sequence: TGTGCCAGTAGTACCGGACAGGGGCTCGGTAGCAATCAGCCCCAGCATTTT. This gives the protein CASSTGQGLGSNQPQHF.

The gene calls are TRBV2 and TRBJ1-5; TRBD1 aligns across 8 bases. J lost 6 bases, V lost 5 bases, and 6 bases had no gene match. The CDR3 has 14 amino acids. Germline assignment: CDR1 SNHLY and CDR2 FYNNEI. This chain's CDR3 is CASSRQGNLQPQHF. In DNA, the CDR3 is TGTGCCAGCAGTCGACAGGGGAATCTTCAGCCCCAGCATTTT.

The rearrangement joins TRBV7-9 to TRBJ2-3; D is unclear. Per germline, CDR1 SEHNR and CDR2 FQNEAQ (reference sequence). V lost 1 base, J lost 5 bases, and 10 bases lay in between. This CDR3 has 14 amino acids. The CDR3 nucleotides read TGTGCCAGCAGCTTAGGATTTGCCGGAGATACGCAGTATTTT. Protein: CASSLGFAGDTQYF. The whole variable domain, remainder taken from reference TRBV7-9 and TRBJ2-3, is DTGVSQNPRHKITKRGQNVTFRCDPISEHNRLYWYRQTLGQGPEFLTYFQNEAQLEKSRLLSDRFSAERPKGSFSTLEIQRTEQGDSAMYLCASSLGFAGDTQYFGPGTRLTVL.

The table lists this clone with many counts. This CDR3 is CASSLRAPRLGLTSTDTQYF. For the CDR3, the DNA is TGTGCCAGCAGTTTACGTGCCCCGCGACTAGGCCTCACTAGCACAGATACGCAGTATTTT. The chain uses TRBV27 and TRBJ2-3, with D possibly TRBD2 on 6 matching bases. The CDR3 has 20 residues. CDR1 is MNHEY, CDR2 SMNVEV, per germline (reference sequence). Trimming removed 2 bases from V and 0 bases from J, with 24 bases in between.

V is TRBV2 and J is TRBJ1-5; a weak D match, TRBD1 (5 bases). V was cut by 3 bases and J by 1 base, with 13 bases left in between. The germline gives CDR1 SNHLY, CDR2 FYNNEI. CDR3 size: 16 residues. The CDR3 coding sequence is TGTGCCAGCAGTGAGGAGTTAGGGACGAGCAATCAGCCCCAGCATTTT. Translation: CASSEELGTSNQPQHF.

The chain is built from TRBV5-4 and TRBJ2-5; 8 positions match TRBD1. The CDR3 has 14 residues. The V gene's germline CDR1 is SGHNT and CDR2 YYREEE (reference sequence). V was clipped by 1 base and J by 5 bases; unmatched bases: 4. CDR3 loop: CASSLSRGHETQYF. The DNA of the CDR3 is TGTGCCAGCAGCTTGTCCAGGGGGCACGAGACCCAGTACTTC.

This clone was seen a few times. The chain carries TRBV7-2 and TRBJ2-3; no clear D gene. Between the trimmed V and J ends, which lost 1 base and 1 base, there was a span of 9 bases. The CDR3 is 15 residues long. Germline V lookup: CDR1 SGHTA, CDR2 FQGNSA. CDR3 residues: CASSLVTFRTDTQYF. The CDR3 nucleotides are TGTGCCAGCAGCTTAGTTACGTTTCGCACAGATACGCAGTATTTT. The full variable domain, completed using reference TRBV7-2 and TRBJ2-3, is GAGVSQSPSNKVTEKGKDVELRCDPISGHTALYWYRQSLGQGLEFLIYFQGNSAPDKSGLPSDRFSAERTGGSVSTLTIQRTQQEDSAVYLCASSLVTFRTDTQYFGPGTRLTVL.

The chain couples TRBV5-1 to TRBJ2-7; weak D call: TRBD2 (6 bases). Trimming stripped 4 bases from V and 2 bases from J, with 13 bases between. The germline V gene encodes CDR1 SGHRS and CDR2 YFSETQ. This CDR3 has 14 residues. This CDR3 is CASSGSAGTYEQYF. CDR3 in DNA: TGCGCCAGCAGCGGCAGCGCGGGGACCTACGAGCAGTACTTC.

This clone was found once. CDR3: CASRVSGSSYNEQFF. Written as DNA, the CDR3 is TGTGCCAGCAGAGTTAGCGGGAGCTCCTACAATGAGCAGTTCTTC. This chain joins TRBV6-1 and TRBJ2-1; 9 nucleotides line up with TRBD2. Germline V gene sequence: CDR1 MNHNS, CDR2 SASEGT. Trimming at V came to 6 bases and at J to 0 bases, leaving 3 bases not matched to a gene. CDR3 length: 15 residues.

The chain has TRBV6-1 and TRBJ2-7, with D uncertain. This CDR3 is 15 amino acids long. V was shortened by 7 bases and J by 7 bases, with 23 bases between the two germline ends. Germline CDR1 and CDR2: MNHNS and SASEGT. CDR3 amino acids: CASKLTSSQITEQYF. The CDR3 DNA is TGTGCCAGCAAGTTGACGTCCAGCCAAATTACGGAGCAGTACTTC.

The J gene is TRBJ2-7, the V gene TRBV30; TRBD1 matches 7 bases. This CDR3 is 13 amino acids long. Trimming cost V 0 bases and J 6 bases; bases outside gene matches: 5. Germline CDR1 reads GTSNPN; CDR2 reads SVGIG (reference sequence). CDR3 sequence: CAWSVYSGGEQYF. For the CDR3, the DNA is TGTGCCTGGAGTGTATACTCAGGGGGCGAGCAGTACTTC.

This chain uses TRBV18 with TRBJ1-1, with D unclear. The V end lost 1 base, the J end lost 5 bases, and 8 bases lay between the germline ends. Germline V lookup: CDR1 KGHSH, CDR2 LQKENI. The CDR3 is made up of 13 amino acids. CDR3 nucleotides: TGTGCCAGCTCACCACTGGGGAGAACTGAAGCTTTCTTT. It yields the protein CASSPLGRTEAFF. The full variable domain, its missing parts supplied by reference TRBV18 and TRBJ1-1, is NAGVMQNPRHLVRRRGQEARLRCSPMKGHSHVYWYRQLPEEGLKFMVYLQKENIIDESGMPKERFSAEFPKEGPSILRIQQVVRGDSAAYFCASSPLGRTEAFFGQGTRLTVV.

The V call is TRBV28, the J call TRBJ2-1; D gene uncertain. The CDR3 covers 15 residues. From germline, CDR1 is MDHEN and CDR2 SYDVKM. V was shortened by 2 bases and J by 4 bases, with 12 bases between the two germline ends. In DNA form, the CDR3 reads TGTGCCAGCAGTTTAACCCGTACAGCTTACAATGAGCAGTTCTTC. Its translation: CASSLTRTAYNEQFF.

The CDR3 reads CASSLGPGQGETQYF. CDR3 sequence (DNA): TGTGCCAGCAGCTTAGGTCCGGGACAGGGGGAGACCCAGTACTTC. J is TRBJ2-5 and V is TRBV11-3; 10 bases align to TRBD1. Germline V gene data show CDR1 as SGHNT and CDR2 as YENEEA. This CDR3 has 15 residues. The J segment lost 5 bases and the V segment lost 1 base, leaving 4 bases of the junction unmatched.

The table lists this clone with a few counts. The chain is built from TRBV28 and TRBJ2-7, with a possible D match to TRBD2 (5 bases). The CDR3 sequence is 15 residues long. Germline V lookup: CDR1 MDHEN, CDR2 SYDVKM. V was cut by 1 base and J by 3 bases, with 13 bases left in between. The CDR3 protein is CASSLFSRRFYEQYF. The DNA for the CDR3 is TGTGCCAGCAGTTTATTCTCCCGGAGGTTCTACGAGCAGTACTTC.

The count of this clone is one. The chain couples TRBV5-1 to TRBJ1-1; D unclear. Germline values: CDR1 SGHRS, CDR2 YFSETQ. V was pared by 0 bases and J by 5 bases, with 14 bases between. CDR3 size: 15 residues. CDR3 loop: CASSLDSWGGTEAFF. The CDR3 DNA is TGCGCCAGCAGCTTGGATTCTTGGGGAGGAACTGAAGCTTTCTTT.

The chain links TRBV27 to TRBJ1-2; tentatively, D is TRBD1 (5 bases). CDR3 size: 15 residues. The V and J ends lost 2 bases and 3 bases respectively, with 13 bases between them. The germline V gene has CDR1 MNHEY and CDR2 SMNVEV (reference sequence). The CDR3 here is CASSLKGAADYGYTF. The CDR3 DNA is TGTGCCAGCAGTTTAAAAGGGGCAGCTGACTATGGCTACACCTTC.

The J gene is TRBJ2-5, the V gene TRBV5-8; no clear D gene. Germline V gene data show CDR1 as SGHTS and CDR2 as YDEGEE. V was shortened by 8 bases and J by 4 bases, with 12 bases between the two germline ends. The CDR3 is 12 residues long. This CDR3 reads CASSALGETQYF. Written as DNA, the CDR3 is TGTGCCAGTTCAGCCCTGGGAGAGACCCAGTACTTC.

The chain couples TRBV18 to TRBJ2-7; TRBD2 agrees at 13 bases. The trim removed 6 bases at V and 5 bases at J, leaving 7 bases unmatched. This CDR3 is 15 amino acids long. Germline V gene lookup returns CDR1 KGHSH and CDR2 LQKENI. Here the CDR3 reads CASSTGLAGVNEQYF. For the CDR3, the DNA is TGTGCCAGCTCGACCGGACTAGCGGGAGTAAACGAGCAGTACTTC.

This clone turned up a few times. V usage is TRBV5-1 and J usage is TRBJ2-3, with 9 bases lining up with TRBD2. The CDR3 sequence is 15 residues long. The ends lost 0 bases at V and 6 bases at J; junction bases unmatched: 5. Germline-derived CDR1 and CDR2 are SGHRS and YFSETQ. This CDR3 is CASSLGSGSMDTQYF. CDR3 coding DNA: TGCGCCAGCAGCTTGGGTAGCGGGAGCATGGATACGCAGTATTTT. Based on the CDR3 plus reference TRBV5-1 and TRBJ2-3, the full variable domain is KAGVTQTPRYLIKTRGQQVTLSCSPISGHRSVSWYQQTPGQGLQFLFEYFSETQRNKGNFPGRFSGRQFSNSRSEMNVSTLELGDSALYLCASSLGSGSMDTQYFGPGTRLTVL.

This chain links TRBV29-1 with TRBJ2-1, with a possible D match to TRBD2 (5 bases). Trimming pared 7 bases from V and 0 bases from J, leaving 10 bases between. The CDR3 has 13 residues. Germline V gives CDR1 SQVTM, CDR2 ANQGSEA. Here the CDR3 DNA reads TGCAGCGCTGGAGGAGACTCCTACAATGAGCAGTTCTTC. Encoded protein: CSAGGDSYNEQFF.

The chain recombines TRBV5-1 with TRBJ2-7, with 9 bases that match TRBD2. J gave up 2 bases and V 4 bases, and 4 bases lay outside the gene matches. Germline V gives CDR1 SGHRS, CDR2 YFSETQ. The CDR3 runs to 14 residues. CDR3 residues: CASSQIAGAYEQYF. CDR3 coding DNA: TGCGCCAGCAGCCAAATAGCGGGAGCCTACGAGCAGTACTTC.

Note on this clone: Relative to the germline gene, one junction end is altered; a read error may explain this. The chain uses TRBV13 and TRBJ2-3, with D perhaps TRBD1 (6 bases). This CDR3 comprises 13 residues. Germline V gene sequence: CDR1 PRHDT, CDR2 FYEKMQ (reference sequence). The CDR3 spells CASTLGGSGTQYF. The CDR3 DNA follows: TGTGCCAGCACCTTAGGGGGTTCGGGTACGCAGTATTTT.

CDR3: CASRDGSYEQYF. CDR3 nucleotides: TGTGCCAGCAGGGACGGGAGCTACGAGCAGTACTTC. The gene calls are TRBV6-5 and TRBJ2-7; the D gene is possibly TRBD2 (6 bases). Germline V gene sequence: CDR1 MNHEY, CDR2 SVGAGI. The CDR3 contains 12 residues. V lost 6 bases and J lost 3, with 9 bases in between.